Reported below is one T cell receptor (beta chain). A far larger clone is only one base removed, so a read error is likely. These data are taken from a study of regulatory T cells in long-lasting Graves disease. The time point was: newly diagnosed GD, antithyroid drugs for less than 3 months. From PBMCs, RNA was extracted and then used to make the TCR library. The germline gives CDR1 SGHAT, CDR2 FQNNGV. The CDR3 is 14 residues long. Investigators prepared the TCR beta libraries by applying iRepertoire HTBI primers and Arm-PCR of CDR3 regions. Each CDR3 protein is one row after TCRdb ran MiXCR on the multiplex PCR reads. This sample has some 250,000 distinct CDR3 sequences; over 20% occur once, and the top ten carry 11% to 15%.

The gene calls are TRBV11-2 and TRBJ2-7; TRBD2 aligns across 7 bases. The J call may be mistaken, given a closer DNA end match to TRBJ2-1. The sequencing here drew on peripheral blood mononuclear cells (PBMCs), taken at new diagnosis, from a patient treated with antithyroid drugs. This TCR came from a female donor with Graves disease. The CDR3 sequence is CASSGRDARSEQFF. For the CDR3, the DNA is TGTGCCAGCAGCGGGAGGGACGCGCGCAGTGAGCAGTTCTTC.